These T cell receptor beta chains were read from a single sample in a study of blood T cell repertoires in COVID-19. TCRdb keeps only in-frame clones here, not all; method: immunoSEQ multiplex PCR. The sample comprises around 130,000 clones, more than 90% of which are singletons, and 4% to 5% rests with the top ten. Source material: peripheral blood. All receptors come from a man between 60 and 75 years old with COVID-19, enrolled during active disease. CDR3s include the opening cysteine and the closing phenylalanine or tryptophan. D genes are given only for firm matches.

CDR3 DNA: TGTGCCAGCAGTTACGGGGGGACTAGCGACAATGAGCAGTTCTTC
CDR3 protein: CASSYGGTSDNEQFF
J gene: TRBJ2-1
V gene: TRBV6-5
D gene: TRBD2

CDR3 DNA: TGTGCCAGCAGTACGGCGGGAGTCGAAGCAGATACGCAGTATTTT
CDR3 protein: CASSTAGVEADTQYF
J gene: TRBJ2-3
V gene: TRBV2
D gene: TRBD2

CDR3 DNA: TGTGCCAGCAGTTATAGCGATCAAGAGACCCAGTACTTC
CDR3 protein: CASSYSDQETQYF
J gene: TRBJ2-5
V gene: TRBV2
D gene: .

CDR3 DNA: TGCGCCAGCAGCACAATGACAGGGTTCACCGGGGAGCTGTTTTTT
CDR3 protein: CASSTMTGFTGELFF
J gene: TRBJ2-2
V gene: TRBV5-1
D gene: TRBD1

CDR3 DNA: TGTGCCAGCAGTTTCCTGACAGGGAACTATGGCTACACCTTC
CDR3 protein: CASSFLTGNYGYTF
J gene: TRBJ1-2
V gene: TRBV28
D gene: TRBD1

CDR3 DNA: TGTGCTAGTGGTTTTCAGGACAGGATGTCAACTAATGAAAAACTGTTTTTT
CDR3 protein: CASGFQDRMSTNEKLFF
J gene: TRBJ1-4
V gene: TRBV12-5
D gene: TRBD1

CDR3 DNA: TGTGCCTGGAGTCGGTCTTCCCATTATGGCTACACCTTC
CDR3 protein: CAWSRSSHYGYTF
J gene: TRBJ1-2
V gene: TRBV30
D gene: .

CDR3 DNA: TGTGCCAGCAGGCATGGGAGGACACCCCCCTACGAGCAGTACTTC
CDR3 protein: CASRHGRTPPYEQYF
J gene: TRBJ2-7
V gene: TRBV6-5
D gene: .

CDR3 DNA: TGTGCCACTCATAGCGGGAGAGGGGGGGAGCAGTACTTC
CDR3 protein: CATHSGRGGEQYF
J gene: TRBJ2-7
V gene: TRBV2
D gene: TRBD2

CDR3 DNA: TGCAGTGCTAGTAATGTTGGCGGGGAATTTTACGAGCAGTACTTC
CDR3 protein: CSASNVGGEFYEQYF
J gene: TRBJ2-7
V gene: TRBV20-1
D gene: .

CDR3 DNA: TGTGCCAGTAGCACCCCCGACAGCCGCGAGCAGTTCTTC
CDR3 protein: CASSTPDSREQFF
J gene: TRBJ2-1
V gene: TRBV19
D gene: .

CDR3 DNA: TGTGCCAGCAGTTACTCGTTTAGCGGGAGGTCAGATACGCAGTATTTT
CDR3 protein: CASSYSFSGRSDTQYF
J gene: TRBJ2-3
V gene: TRBV6-5
D gene: TRBD2

CDR3 DNA: TGTGCCTGGAGTGCCGGGGGGGCGAACACTGAAGCTTTCTTT
CDR3 protein: CAWSAGGANTEAFF
J gene: TRBJ1-1
V gene: TRBV30
D gene: .

CDR3 DNA: TGTGCCAGCAGTAGGGGGATCGCAACTAATGAAAAACTGTTTTTT
CDR3 protein: CASSRGIATNEKLFF
J gene: TRBJ1-4
V gene: TRBV6-5
D gene: .